This entry lists 24 T cell receptor beta chains sequenced from one sample in a study of preoperative IRX-2 immunotherapy in early breast cancer. Libraries were prepared by immunoSEQ multiplex PCR; TCRdb keeps only in-frame clonotypes and omits some of them. The sample holds 24,000 or so clones, around 75% seen once. Specified treatment: preoperative locoregional IRX-2 cytokine immunotherapy. The sample was lymph node tissue, taken before IRX-2 immunotherapy. The origin of the receptors is a human donor with breast cancer.

This sequence joins TRBV11-3 and TRBJ2-1; no clear D. This CDR3 spans 16 amino acids. Germline CDR1 and CDR2: SGHNT and YENEEA. Trimming took 3 bases from V and 0 from J, leaving 12 bases between them. The CDR3 sequence is CASSLGTASSYNEQFF. The CDR3, as DNA: TGTGCCAGCAGCTTGGGTACGGCGAGCTCCTACAATGAGCAGTTCTTC.

In this sample, this clone turned up once. The DNA is left out, because the CDR3 cannot be placed on it with certainty; the CDR3 is given as TCRdb lists it. The chain uses TRBV30 and TRBJ1-2; TRBD1 is the table's D call, not checked against the DNA. Germline CDR1 is GTSNPN and CDR2 is SVGIG (reference sequence). The CDR3 contains 13 residues when both ends are counted. Here the CDR3 reads CAWGRGTGQLDTF.

V usage is TRBV6-4 and J usage is TRBJ2-7; D not certain. V lost 3 bases and J lost 9, with 9 bases in between. The CDR3 runs to 11 residues. Germline values: CDR1 MRHNA, CDR2 SNTAGT. As DNA, the CDR3 is TGTGCCAGCAGTGAACCCCTACGGCAGTACTTC. Protein: CASSEPLRQYF.

The V and J genes are TRBV14 and TRBJ2-7; 8 nucleotides align to TRBD2. The J segment lost 2 bases and the V segment lost 2 bases, leaving 5 bases of the junction unmatched. The V gene's germline CDR1 is SGHDN and CDR2 FVKESK. The CDR3 loop spans 15 amino acids. CDR3 DNA: TGTGCCAGCAGCCAACAAGCGGGGGTACCCTACGAGCAGTACTTC. Amino acids: CASSQQAGVPYEQYF.

J is TRBJ1-5 and V is TRBV6-8, with 7 bases fitting TRBD1. The CDR3 extends over 14 amino acids. V lost 6 bases and J lost 3; bases outside the gene matches: 5. The germline CDR1 and CDR2 sequences are MNHGY and SAAAGT. The CDR3 reads CASRTTGVNQPQHF. The CDR3 bases are TGTGCCAGCAGGACCACAGGGGTCAATCAGCCCCAGCATTTT.

The CDR3 region is CASSYKRQGNEAFF. CDR3 nucleotide sequence: TGCGCCAGCAGTTATAAAAGACAGGGGAATGAAGCTTTCTTT. The rearrangement uses TRBV10-1 and TRBJ1-1, with TRBD1 matching over 8 bases. The CDR3 consists of 14 residues. Germline V CDR1 and CDR2: WNHNN, SYGVQD (reference sequence). J was trimmed by 7 bases and V by 5 bases; bases with no gene match: 9.

The CDR3 reads CASSSRASESNTEAFF. CDR3 DNA: TGTGCCAGCAGCTCCCGGGCCAGCGAAAGTAACACTGAAGCTTTCTTT. J is TRBJ1-1 and V is TRBV11-3; the D is unclear. V was trimmed by 4 bases and J by 2 bases, leaving 17 bases between them. This CDR3 has 16 amino acids. CDR1 is SGHNT, CDR2 YENEEA, per germline.

The sample holds a few counts of this clone. The gene calls are TRBV4-1 and TRBJ1-6; TRBD1 matches at 7 bases. This CDR3 has 15 amino acids. The V segment lost 3 bases and the J segment 7 bases; nucleotides outside the gene matches: 6. Germline V gene sequence: CDR1 MGHRA, CDR2 YSYEKL. This CDR3 reads CASSQETGHNSPLHF. In DNA, the CDR3 is TGCGCCAGCAGCCAGGAGACAGGGCACAATTCACCCCTCCACTTT.

The chain is built from TRBV19 and TRBJ1-5, with D possibly matching TRBD1 (6 bases). Germline V lookup: CDR1 LNHDA, CDR2 SQIVND (reference sequence). The V and J ends lost 4 bases and 5 bases respectively, with 15 bases between them. The CDR3 sequence is 15 residues long. In DNA, the CDR3 is TGTGCCAGTAGTACCCAGGGGTTGGCCGATCAGCCCCAGCATTTT. Residues: CASSTQGLADQPQHF.

This clone appeared a single time. This chain links TRBV28 with TRBJ1-6; D gene uncertain. V was cut by 7 bases and J by 5 bases, with 6 bases left in between. The CDR3 loop spans 12 amino acids. Germline CDR1 MDHEN, CDR2 SYDVKM. CDR3 nucleotides: TGTGCCAGCACAAGGAATAATTCACCCCTCCACTTT. Translating gives CASTRNNSPLHF. The variable domain in full, completed from reference TRBV28 and TRBJ1-6, reads DVKVTQSSRYLVKRTGEKVFLECVQDMDHENMFWYRQDPGLGLRLIYFSYDVKMKEKGDIPEGYSVSREKKERFSLILESASTNQTSMYLCASTRNNSPLHFGNGTRLTVT.

This clone was observed a handful of times. The gene calls are TRBV29-1 and TRBJ1-2, with 10 bases fitting TRBD1. The germline CDR1 and CDR2 sequences are SQVTM and ANQGSEA. The CDR3 has 13 amino acids. J was trimmed by 8 bases and V by 1 base; bases with no gene match: 4. CDR3 residues: CSVEGQGAKGYTF. The CDR3 DNA is TGCAGCGTTGAAGGACAGGGGGCGAAAGGCTACACCTTC.

The rearrangement joins TRBV6-8 to TRBJ1-2, with unresolved D. The CDR3 sequence is 14 residues long. CDR1 and CDR2 from the germline V gene are MNHGY and SAAAGT. Trimming took off 3 bases at V and 1 base at J, with 9 bases between the two ends. The CDR3 bases are TGTGCCAGCAGTTATTACAGCCTTAACTATGGCTACACCTTC. This translates into CASSYYSLNYGYTF.

This clone came up a few times. V gene TRBV9 combines with J gene TRBJ2-1, with 13 nucleotides matching TRBD2. The CDR3 has 14 amino acids. Germline-derived CDR1 and CDR2 are SGDLS and YYNGEE. The V gene end was trimmed by 5 bases and the J gene end by 5 bases; junction bases not matched to a gene: 1. The CDR3 bases are TGTGCCAGCAGGGGGACTAGCGGGGACAATGAGCAGTTCTTC. Translating gives CASRGTSGDNEQFF.

The chain recombines TRBV5-1 with TRBJ2-3; no definite D call. In germline, CDR1 is SGHRS, CDR2 YFSETQ. CDR3 length: 15 amino acids. V dropped 0 bases and J dropped 4 bases, with 12 bases sitting between them. The CDR3 is CASSLVRVNADTQYF. As DNA, the CDR3 is TGCGCCAGCAGCTTGGTTAGGGTTAACGCAGATACGCAGTATTTT. Looking up the rest from reference TRBV5-1 and TRBJ2-3 gives the full variable domain: KAGVTQTPRYLIKTRGQQVTLSCSPISGHRSVSWYQQTPGQGLQFLFEYFSETQRNKGNFPGRFSGRQFSNSRSEMNVSTLELGDSALYLCASSLVRVNADTQYFGPGTRLTVL.

In this sample, this clone turned up once. The rearrangement uses TRBV19 and TRBJ2-2, with D unclear. The CDR3 consists of 14 residues. Trimming took off 5 bases at V and 0 bases at J, with 7 bases between the two ends. Germline CDR1 reads LNHDA; CDR2 reads SQIVND (reference sequence). CDR3 in DNA: TGTGCCAGTAGTGTGGGCCCGAACACCGGGGAGCTGTTTTTT. This gives the protein CASSVGPNTGELFF.

This clone has a single count. The V call is TRBV19, the J call TRBJ1-2; D is possibly TRBD1 (5 bases). Per the germline V gene, CDR1 is LNHDA and CDR2 is SQIVND (reference sequence). The CDR3 is 13 amino acids. V shed 4 bases and J shed 2 bases, with 8 bases lying between them. The CDR3, as DNA: TGTGCCAGTAGTACTAGGGACAACTATGGCTACACCTTC. Protein sequence: CASSTRDNYGYTF. Together with reference TRBV19 and TRBJ1-2, the CDR3 gives the full variable domain: DGGITQSPKYLFRKEGQNVTLSCEQNLNHDAMYWYRQDPGQGLRLIYYSQIVNDFQKGDIAEGYSVSREKKESFPLTVTSAQKNPTAFYLCASSTRDNYGYTFGSGTRLTVV.

The V gene is TRBV6-8, the J gene TRBJ1-5; 7 bases agree with TRBD1. V dropped 7 bases and J dropped 3; count of bases not matched to a gene: 6. Germline CDR1 is MNHGY and CDR2 is SAAAGT. This CDR3 comprises 14 residues. CDR3 region: CASKETGLNQPQHF. For the CDR3, the DNA is TGTGCCAGCAAGGAGACAGGGCTCAATCAGCCCCAGCATTTT.

The chain links TRBV5-1 to TRBJ1-2; a possible D gene is TRBD1 (5 bases). This CDR3 contains 16 residues. Trimming stripped 1 base from V and 2 bases from J, with 15 bases between. In germline, CDR1 is SGHRS, CDR2 YFSETQ. CDR3: CASSLMARELNYGYTF. CDR3 nucleotides: TGCGCCAGCAGCTTGATGGCCAGGGAACTGAACTATGGCTACACCTTC.

The chain has TRBV11-3 and TRBJ2-2; 9 bases align to TRBD2. This CDR3 contains 17 residues. V dropped 7 bases and J dropped 2; count of bases not matched to a gene: 11. From germline, CDR1 is SGHNT and CDR2 YENEEA. DNA for the CDR3: TGTGCCAGCACCAGTAGCGGGGGTCCCCGCAACACCGGGGAGCTGTTTTTT. Translation gives CASTSSGGPRNTGELFF. Looking up the rest from reference TRBV11-3 and TRBJ2-2 gives the full variable domain: EAGVVQSPRYKIIEKKQPVAFWCNPISGHNTLYWYLQNLGQGPELLIRYENEEAVDDSQLPKDRFSAERLKGVDSTLKIQPAELGDSAVYLCASTSSGGPRNTGELFFGEGSRLTVL.

This chain joins TRBV5-1 and TRBJ2-7, with 9 bases fitting TRBD1. This CDR3 is 14 amino acids long. Germline CDR1 and CDR2: SGHRS and YFSETQ. With 4 bases clipped from V and 4 bases from J, the junction kept 6 bases outside the gene matches. CDR3 DNA sequence: TGCGCCAGCAGCCCTCCGGGACAGGGTTACGAGCAGTACTTC. The encoded protein is CASSPPGQGYEQYF. Full variable domain (rest looked up from reference TRBV5-1 and TRBJ2-7): KAGVTQTPRYLIKTRGQQVTLSCSPISGHRSVSWYQQTPGQGLQFLFEYFSETQRNKGNFPGRFSGRQFSNSRSEMNVSTLELGDSALYLCASSPPGQGYEQYFGPGTRLTVT.

This sequence joins TRBV19 and TRBJ1-5; D is unresolved. Germline CDR1 is LNHDA and CDR2 is SQIVND (reference sequence). Trimming took 6 bases from V and 6 from J, leaving 12 bases between them. The CDR3 is 13 amino acids. CDR3 protein: CASRLGGVQPQHF. The CDR3 DNA reads as TGTGCCAGTAGACTAGGTGGGGTTCAGCCCCAGCATTTT.

The chain combines TRBV7-2 with TRBJ2-5, with 9 bases that match TRBD2. Trimming cost V 0 bases and J 2 bases; bases outside gene matches: 19. CDR1 and CDR2 (germline): SGHTA, FQGNSA. The CDR3 runs 21 residues. Written as DNA, the CDR3 is TGTGCCAGCAGCTTAGCGCCCCCGGGCGGGGGGGCTTTAACAGAACAAGAGACCCAGTACTTC. Its translation is CASSLAPPGGGALTEQETQYF.

The chain has TRBV28 and TRBJ2-3; D call uncertain. V lost 3 bases and J 1 base, leaving 11 bases between the germline ends. Per the germline V gene, CDR1 is MDHEN and CDR2 is SYDVKM. The CDR3 loop spans 15 amino acids. The chain's CDR3 is CASSLLTRGTDTQYF. In DNA form, the CDR3 reads TGTGCCAGCAGTTTGTTGACCCGAGGCACAGATACGCAGTATTTT.

The chain has TRBV29-1 and TRBJ1-3; tentatively, D is TRBD1 (5 bases). CDR1 and CDR2 (germline): SQVTM, ANQGSEA. This CDR3 spans 15 amino acids. V lost 4 bases, J lost 0 bases, and 13 bases lay in between. CDR3 sequence reads: CSVVFATDSGNTIYF. DNA of the CDR3: TGCAGCGTTGTTTTTGCGACAGACTCTGGAAACACCATATATTTT.